Below, 10 T cell receptor beta chains from the same sample are listed, as sequenced in a study of identical twins listed by TCRdb under 2016. Library preparation was by 5' RACE. Reads for this sample came from an Illumina HiSeq 2000. The public sequencing data were trimmed at Q25 with fastp and processed into clonotypes with MiXCR by TCRdb, which kept only in-frame beta chains. Identical CDR3 proteins give one entry, which carries the most common genes and DNA. The sample has approximately 690,000 distinct CDR3 sequences on record, around 5.7% of them singletons. Around 1.9% of the sample goes to the ten largest clones. The sequencing sample was made of naive T cells sorted from blood. The sample's cell subset or site label, in plain terms: cells isolated with a human naive T-cell isolation kit. The origin of the receptors is a man aged 18 to 30 in good health.

There are a few counts of this clonotype. This rearrangement joins TRBV15 to TRBJ2-5, with D unclear. This CDR3 has 11 amino acids. The V gene's germline CDR1 is LNHNV and CDR2 YYDKDF (reference sequence). V lost 5 bases and J 3 bases, leaving 4 bases between the germline ends. The CDR3 region has the DNA TGTGCCACCAGCCGAAAAGAGACCCAGTACTTC. Its protein is CATSRKETQYF.

This clonotype turned up a few times. This chain joins TRBV19 and TRBJ1-3; TRBD1 aligns across 7 bases. CDR1 is LNHDA and CDR2 is SQIVND in the germline V gene (reference sequence). This CDR3 comprises 17 residues. After removal of 5 bases from V and 0 bases from J, the junction contained 10 bases not matched to a gene. CDR3 sequence (DNA): TGTGCCAGTAGTTGGACAGGAATATCGACCTCTGGAAACACCATATATTTT. Its protein is CASSWTGISTSGNTIYF.

This clonotype was seen repeatedly, ten times or more. The rearrangement links TRBV5-1 to TRBJ2-3; no reliable D call. The germline CDR1 and CDR2 sequences are SGHRS and YFSETQ. V was trimmed by 2 bases and J by 0 bases, leaving 10 bases between them. This CDR3 region has 15 residues. The CDR3 reads CASSLNSDSTDTQYF. CDR3 sequence (DNA): TGCGCCAGCAGCTTAAATTCCGACAGCACAGATACGCAGTATTTT.

This clonotype has a handful of counts. The chain employs TRBV10-3 and TRBJ2-5; TRBD1 or TRBD2 may be the D gene (7 bases each). The CDR3 loop spans 15 amino acids. V dropped 7 bases and J dropped 4 bases, with 19 bases sitting between them. Germline values: CDR1 ENHRY, CDR2 SYGVKD. This chain's CDR3 is CAINQGGGSGETQYF. In DNA form, the CDR3 reads TGTGCCATCAACCAGGGGGGGGGCTCGGGAGAGACCCAGTACTTC.

The V call is TRBV14, the J call TRBJ1-1; 7 bases are a match to TRBD1. Per germline, CDR1 SGHDN and CDR2 FVKESK. Unmatched junction bases numbered 4, after V lost 5 bases and J lost 7 bases. This CDR3 spans 12 amino acids. The DNA for the CDR3 is TGTGCCAGCAGCTTGACAGGGATTGAAGCTTTCTTT. Protein: CASSLTGIEAFF.

This clonotype was found a few times. The CDR3 is CSARARGGLNTEAFF. The CDR3 coding sequence is TGCAGTGCTAGAGCCCGGGGAGGGCTGAACACTGAAGCTTTCTTT. The chain combines TRBV20-1 with TRBJ1-1; no reliable D call. Germline CDR1 is DFQATT and CDR2 is SNEGSKA (reference sequence). V lost 1 base and J 0 bases, leaving 12 bases between the germline ends. The CDR3 is 15 amino acids.

This clonotype turned up a few times. The CDR3 DNA follows: TGTGCCAGCAGTGAAGCCAGGGGAAGCTCCTACAATGAGCAGTTCTTC. Translation gives CASSEARGSSYNEQFF. The chain employs TRBV6-1 and TRBJ2-1, with D tentatively TRBD1 (6 bases). V lost 0 bases and J lost 0, with 9 bases in between. From germline, CDR1 is MNHNS and CDR2 SASEGT. This CDR3 contains 16 residues.

This clonotype occurred many times. V and J are TRBV5-1 and TRBJ2-7; 9 nucleotides agree with TRBD1. Trimming removed 2 bases from V and 5 bases from J; junction bases left unmatched: 5. Per the germline V gene, CDR1 is SGHRS and CDR2 is YFSETQ. The CDR3 covers 14 residues. The CDR3, as DNA: TGCGCCAGCAGCTTCCGGGACAGGGCTCACGAGCAGTACGTC. It yields the protein CASSFRDRAHEQYV.

This clonotype showed up many times. This chain connects TRBV24-1 to TRBJ2-2; 10 bases are a match to TRBD1. Trimming removed 4 bases from V and 3 bases from J; junction bases left unmatched: 7. Germline V gene data show CDR1 as KGHDR and CDR2 as SFDVKD. The CDR3 is 17 amino acids. CDR3 loop: CATSDRGDRGDTGELFF. CDR3 bases: TGTGCCACCAGTGACCGCGGGGACAGGGGCGACACCGGGGAGCTGTTTTTT.

This chain uses TRBV7-3 with TRBJ2-7, with 8 bases that match TRBD1. Germline values: CDR1 SGHTA, CDR2 FQGTGA. The V gene end was trimmed by 0 bases and the J gene end by 3 bases; junction bases not matched to a gene: 4. This CDR3 has 15 amino acids. The CDR3 protein is CASSLTGQANYEQYF. CDR3 coding DNA: TGTGCCAGCAGCTTAACGGGACAGGCAAACTACGAGCAGTACTTC.